This T cell receptor beta chain was found in a study of blood T cells in healthy people across ages. Across the study: The capture of about one barcoded beta molecule per two T cells was achieved by template switching.

As to this clonotype: The target antigen is unknown.

The ends were cut back, 6 bases at V and 5 bases at J, with 10 bases in the middle. CDR3 length: 11 residues. Germline loops: CDR1 DFQATT, CDR2 SNEGSKA (reference sequence). Study-level results: PBMC samples, being unsorted, prevented any conclusive comparison of naive and antigen-experienced cells. Naive T cell percentage showed a strong correlation with TCR beta diversity.

For every donor, a draw yielded about 9.7 milliliters of peripheral blood. PCR was performed a second time for roughly 7 to 12 cycles using a sample-barcoded 5' primer and a J-beta primer mix. TCRdb itself ran the 5' RACE reads through MiXCR, one entry per CDR3 protein. The sample carries around 1.7 million distinct CDR3 sequences, approximately 30% recorded once. The source is a woman aged 25 to 39 in good health. The chain links TRBV20-1 to TRBJ1-1; D is undetermined. Input material: blood. CDR3 sequence: CSARGLTEAFF. In DNA, the CDR3 is TGCAGTGCCCGGGGTCTTACTGAAGCTTTCTTT.